This T cell receptor (beta chain) was documented in a study of early T cells in non-severe SARS-CoV-2 infection (dated by TCRdb to the early 2020s). Broadly, across the study: Because TCR sequencing was done on bulk RNA from unsorted whole blood, the alpha and beta chains could not be paired. Beyond this particular receptor, the publication reports: VDJdb matching was skewed toward anti-spike CD8 responses and likely underestimated virus-specific expansions, missing private and CD4 specificities.

A case-control design nested within a healthcare worker cohort in London, UK, was used, with weekly nasopharyngeal swab PCR tests and blood sampling performed. Healthcare workers were enrolled in the week of the UK lockdown, from 23 to 31 March 2020, and were followed every week for up to 16 weeks. In this sample, this clonotype turned up many times. Its specific antigen is unknown. Base qualities were left out, and no much larger clone turns up one base away. The library was produced with 5' RACE. The sample was run on a NextSeq 500. The TCR library protocol attached unique molecular identifiers to individual cDNA molecules to correct for sequencing error and PCR bias. Both TCR alpha and beta chains were sequenced, and tight co-correlation was observed between alpha and beta sequence abundances in each sample. The original pipeline was this. Decombinator V4 was used to perform V gene, J gene and CDR3 annotation of TCR sequences. TCRs were defined as expanded if a significant change between any two time points was detected under a Poisson model with p below 0.0001. TCR abundances were normalised to the total number of TCRs sequenced per sample and expressed as counts per million. VDJdb, accessed 1 November 2021, was searched for CMV, EBV and SARS-CoV-2 annotated TCRs, excluding TCRs annotated for multiple antigens. TCRdb redid the processing of the public reads, applying fastp at Q25 and MiXCR, and retained in-frame beta chains. Rows with one shared CDR3 protein collapse into an entry with the most common genes and DNA. These V and J calls are TCRdb output, not the study's own analysis. This sample comprises over 85,000 distinct CDR3 sequences, roughly an eighth of them detected only once. Clones ranked in the top ten supply 3% to 4.5% of the sample.

The source of this sequence is an adult who was a healthcare worker with PCR-confirmed SARS-CoV-2 infection or an uninfected control (not recorded which). Sequencing was performed on whole blood, taken at baseline.

CDR3 loop: CASSLYTGDYGYTF. Read as DNA, the sequence is TGTGCCAGCAGCCTATACACAGGGGACTATGGCTACACCTTC. The chain uses TRBV11-2 and TRBJ1-2; TRBD1 lines up with 7 middle nucleotides. From cysteine to phenylalanine, the CDR3 is 14 amino acids long. The retained sequence is limited to the CDR3, 42 bases, with the frame set at the first base. Per the germline V gene, SGHAT is the CDR1 and FQNNGV is the CDR2. Relative to germline, V is missing 5 bases and J is missing 3 bases, with 6 bases of the junction outside any gene match.